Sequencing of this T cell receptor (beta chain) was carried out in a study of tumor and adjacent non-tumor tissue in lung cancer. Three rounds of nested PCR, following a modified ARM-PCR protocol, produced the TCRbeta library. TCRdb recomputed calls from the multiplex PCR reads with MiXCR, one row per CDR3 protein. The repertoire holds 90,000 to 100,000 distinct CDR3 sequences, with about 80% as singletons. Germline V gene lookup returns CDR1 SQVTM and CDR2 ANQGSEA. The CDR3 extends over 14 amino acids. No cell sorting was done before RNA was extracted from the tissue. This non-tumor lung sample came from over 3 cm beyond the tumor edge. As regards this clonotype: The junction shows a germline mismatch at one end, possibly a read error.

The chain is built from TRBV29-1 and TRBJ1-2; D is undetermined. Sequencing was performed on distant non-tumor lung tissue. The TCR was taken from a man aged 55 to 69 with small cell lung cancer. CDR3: CSVESRAEYYAYIF. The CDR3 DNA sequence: TGCAGCGTCGAGTCCCGGGCGGAGTACTATGCCTACATCTTC.